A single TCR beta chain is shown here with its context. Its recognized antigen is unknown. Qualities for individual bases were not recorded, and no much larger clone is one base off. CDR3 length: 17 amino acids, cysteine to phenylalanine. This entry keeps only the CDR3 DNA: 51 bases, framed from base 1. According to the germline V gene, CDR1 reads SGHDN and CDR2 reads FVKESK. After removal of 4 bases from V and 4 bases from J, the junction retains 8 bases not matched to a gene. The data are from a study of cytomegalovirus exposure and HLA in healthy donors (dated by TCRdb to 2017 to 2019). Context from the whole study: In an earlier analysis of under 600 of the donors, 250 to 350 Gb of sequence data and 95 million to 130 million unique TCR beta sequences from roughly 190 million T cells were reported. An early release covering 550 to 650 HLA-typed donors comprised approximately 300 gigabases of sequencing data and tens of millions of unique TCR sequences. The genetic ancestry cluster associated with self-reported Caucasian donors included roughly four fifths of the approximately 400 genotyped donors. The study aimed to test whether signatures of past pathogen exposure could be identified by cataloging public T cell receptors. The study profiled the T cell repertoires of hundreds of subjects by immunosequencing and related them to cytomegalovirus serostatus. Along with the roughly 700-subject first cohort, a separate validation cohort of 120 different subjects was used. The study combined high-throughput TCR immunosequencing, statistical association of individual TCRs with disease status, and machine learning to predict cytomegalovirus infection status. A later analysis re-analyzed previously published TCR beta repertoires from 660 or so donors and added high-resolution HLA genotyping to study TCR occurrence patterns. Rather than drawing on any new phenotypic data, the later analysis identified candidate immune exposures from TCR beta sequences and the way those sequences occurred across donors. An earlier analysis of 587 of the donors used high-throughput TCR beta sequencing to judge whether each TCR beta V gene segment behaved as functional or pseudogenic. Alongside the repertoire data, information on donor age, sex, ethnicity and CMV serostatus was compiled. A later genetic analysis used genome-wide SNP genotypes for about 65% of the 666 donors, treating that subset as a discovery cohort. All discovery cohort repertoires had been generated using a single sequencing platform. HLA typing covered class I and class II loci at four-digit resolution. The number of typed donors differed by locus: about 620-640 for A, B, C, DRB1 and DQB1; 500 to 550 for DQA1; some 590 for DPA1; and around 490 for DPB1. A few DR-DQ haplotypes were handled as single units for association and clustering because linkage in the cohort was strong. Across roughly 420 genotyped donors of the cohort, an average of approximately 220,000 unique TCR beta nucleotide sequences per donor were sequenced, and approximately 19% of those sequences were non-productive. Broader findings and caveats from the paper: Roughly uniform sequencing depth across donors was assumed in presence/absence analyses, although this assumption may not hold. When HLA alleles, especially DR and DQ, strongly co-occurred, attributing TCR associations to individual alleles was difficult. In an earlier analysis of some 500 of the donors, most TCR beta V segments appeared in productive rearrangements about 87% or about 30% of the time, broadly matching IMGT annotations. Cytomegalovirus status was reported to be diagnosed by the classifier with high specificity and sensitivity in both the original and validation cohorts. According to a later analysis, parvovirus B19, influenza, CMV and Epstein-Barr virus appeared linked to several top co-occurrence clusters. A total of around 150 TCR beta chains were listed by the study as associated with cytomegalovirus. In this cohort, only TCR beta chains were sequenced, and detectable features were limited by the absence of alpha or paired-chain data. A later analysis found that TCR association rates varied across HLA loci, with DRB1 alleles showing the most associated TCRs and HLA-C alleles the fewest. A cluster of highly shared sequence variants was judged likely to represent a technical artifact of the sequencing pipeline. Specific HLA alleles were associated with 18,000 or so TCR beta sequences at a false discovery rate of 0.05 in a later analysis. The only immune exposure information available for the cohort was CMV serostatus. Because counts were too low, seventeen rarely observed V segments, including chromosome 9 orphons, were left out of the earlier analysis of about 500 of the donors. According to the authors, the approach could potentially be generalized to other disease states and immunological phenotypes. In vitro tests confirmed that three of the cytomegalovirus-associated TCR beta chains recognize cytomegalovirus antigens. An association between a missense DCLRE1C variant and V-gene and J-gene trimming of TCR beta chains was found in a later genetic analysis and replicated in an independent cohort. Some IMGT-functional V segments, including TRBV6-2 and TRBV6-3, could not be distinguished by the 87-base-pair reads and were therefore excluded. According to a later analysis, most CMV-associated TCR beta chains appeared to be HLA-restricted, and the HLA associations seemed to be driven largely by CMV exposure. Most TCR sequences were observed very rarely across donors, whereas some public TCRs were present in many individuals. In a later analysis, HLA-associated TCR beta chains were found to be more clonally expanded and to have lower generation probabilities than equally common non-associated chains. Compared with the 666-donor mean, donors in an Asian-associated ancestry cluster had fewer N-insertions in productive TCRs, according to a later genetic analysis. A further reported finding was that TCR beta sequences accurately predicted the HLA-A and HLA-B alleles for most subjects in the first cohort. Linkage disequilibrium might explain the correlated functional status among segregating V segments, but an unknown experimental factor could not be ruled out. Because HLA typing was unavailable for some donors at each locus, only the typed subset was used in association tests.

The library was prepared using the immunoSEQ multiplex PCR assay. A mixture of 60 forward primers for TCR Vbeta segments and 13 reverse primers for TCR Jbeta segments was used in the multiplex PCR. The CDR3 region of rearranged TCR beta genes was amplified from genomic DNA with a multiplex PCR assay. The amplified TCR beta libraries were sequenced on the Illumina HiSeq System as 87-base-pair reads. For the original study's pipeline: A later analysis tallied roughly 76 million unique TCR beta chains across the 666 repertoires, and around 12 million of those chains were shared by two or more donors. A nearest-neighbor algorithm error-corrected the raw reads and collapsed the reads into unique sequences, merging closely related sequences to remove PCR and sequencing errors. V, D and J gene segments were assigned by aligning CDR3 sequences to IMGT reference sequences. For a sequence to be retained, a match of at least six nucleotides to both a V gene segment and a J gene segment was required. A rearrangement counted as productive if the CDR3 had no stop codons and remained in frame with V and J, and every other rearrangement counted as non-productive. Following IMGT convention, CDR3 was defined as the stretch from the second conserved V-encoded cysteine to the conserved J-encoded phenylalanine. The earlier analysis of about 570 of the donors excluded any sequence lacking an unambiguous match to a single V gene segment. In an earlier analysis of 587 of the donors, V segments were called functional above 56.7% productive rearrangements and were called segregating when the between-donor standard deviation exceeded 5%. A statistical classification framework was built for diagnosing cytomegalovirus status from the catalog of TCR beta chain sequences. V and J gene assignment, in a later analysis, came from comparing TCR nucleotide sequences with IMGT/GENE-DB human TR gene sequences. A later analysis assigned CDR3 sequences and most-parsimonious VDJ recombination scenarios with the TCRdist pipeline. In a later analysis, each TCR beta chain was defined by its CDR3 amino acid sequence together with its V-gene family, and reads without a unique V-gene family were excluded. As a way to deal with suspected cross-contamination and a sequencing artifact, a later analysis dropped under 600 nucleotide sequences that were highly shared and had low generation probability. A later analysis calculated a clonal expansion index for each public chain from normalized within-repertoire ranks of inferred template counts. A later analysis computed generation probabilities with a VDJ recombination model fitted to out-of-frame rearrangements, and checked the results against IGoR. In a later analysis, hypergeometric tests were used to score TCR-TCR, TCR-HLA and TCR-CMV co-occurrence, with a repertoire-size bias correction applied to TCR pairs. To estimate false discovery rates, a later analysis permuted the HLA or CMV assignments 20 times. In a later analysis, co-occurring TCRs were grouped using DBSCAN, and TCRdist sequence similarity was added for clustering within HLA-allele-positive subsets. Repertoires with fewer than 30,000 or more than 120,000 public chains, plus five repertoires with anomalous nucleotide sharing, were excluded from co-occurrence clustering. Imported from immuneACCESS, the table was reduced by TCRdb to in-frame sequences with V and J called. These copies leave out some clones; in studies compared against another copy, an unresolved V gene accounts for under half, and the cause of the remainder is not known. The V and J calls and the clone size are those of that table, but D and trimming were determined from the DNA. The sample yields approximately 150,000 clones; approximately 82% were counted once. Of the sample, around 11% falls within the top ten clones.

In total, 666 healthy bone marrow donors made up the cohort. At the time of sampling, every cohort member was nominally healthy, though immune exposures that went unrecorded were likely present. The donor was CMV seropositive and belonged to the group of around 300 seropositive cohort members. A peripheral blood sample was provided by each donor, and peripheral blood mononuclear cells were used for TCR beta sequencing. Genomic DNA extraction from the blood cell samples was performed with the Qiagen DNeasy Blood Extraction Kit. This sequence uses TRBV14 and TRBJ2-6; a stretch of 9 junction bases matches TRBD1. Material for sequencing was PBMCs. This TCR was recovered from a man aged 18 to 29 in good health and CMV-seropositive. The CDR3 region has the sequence CASSLRDRAFGANVLTF. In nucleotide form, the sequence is TGTGCCAGCAGCCTCCGGGACAGGGCGTTCGGGGCCAACGTCCTGACTTTC.